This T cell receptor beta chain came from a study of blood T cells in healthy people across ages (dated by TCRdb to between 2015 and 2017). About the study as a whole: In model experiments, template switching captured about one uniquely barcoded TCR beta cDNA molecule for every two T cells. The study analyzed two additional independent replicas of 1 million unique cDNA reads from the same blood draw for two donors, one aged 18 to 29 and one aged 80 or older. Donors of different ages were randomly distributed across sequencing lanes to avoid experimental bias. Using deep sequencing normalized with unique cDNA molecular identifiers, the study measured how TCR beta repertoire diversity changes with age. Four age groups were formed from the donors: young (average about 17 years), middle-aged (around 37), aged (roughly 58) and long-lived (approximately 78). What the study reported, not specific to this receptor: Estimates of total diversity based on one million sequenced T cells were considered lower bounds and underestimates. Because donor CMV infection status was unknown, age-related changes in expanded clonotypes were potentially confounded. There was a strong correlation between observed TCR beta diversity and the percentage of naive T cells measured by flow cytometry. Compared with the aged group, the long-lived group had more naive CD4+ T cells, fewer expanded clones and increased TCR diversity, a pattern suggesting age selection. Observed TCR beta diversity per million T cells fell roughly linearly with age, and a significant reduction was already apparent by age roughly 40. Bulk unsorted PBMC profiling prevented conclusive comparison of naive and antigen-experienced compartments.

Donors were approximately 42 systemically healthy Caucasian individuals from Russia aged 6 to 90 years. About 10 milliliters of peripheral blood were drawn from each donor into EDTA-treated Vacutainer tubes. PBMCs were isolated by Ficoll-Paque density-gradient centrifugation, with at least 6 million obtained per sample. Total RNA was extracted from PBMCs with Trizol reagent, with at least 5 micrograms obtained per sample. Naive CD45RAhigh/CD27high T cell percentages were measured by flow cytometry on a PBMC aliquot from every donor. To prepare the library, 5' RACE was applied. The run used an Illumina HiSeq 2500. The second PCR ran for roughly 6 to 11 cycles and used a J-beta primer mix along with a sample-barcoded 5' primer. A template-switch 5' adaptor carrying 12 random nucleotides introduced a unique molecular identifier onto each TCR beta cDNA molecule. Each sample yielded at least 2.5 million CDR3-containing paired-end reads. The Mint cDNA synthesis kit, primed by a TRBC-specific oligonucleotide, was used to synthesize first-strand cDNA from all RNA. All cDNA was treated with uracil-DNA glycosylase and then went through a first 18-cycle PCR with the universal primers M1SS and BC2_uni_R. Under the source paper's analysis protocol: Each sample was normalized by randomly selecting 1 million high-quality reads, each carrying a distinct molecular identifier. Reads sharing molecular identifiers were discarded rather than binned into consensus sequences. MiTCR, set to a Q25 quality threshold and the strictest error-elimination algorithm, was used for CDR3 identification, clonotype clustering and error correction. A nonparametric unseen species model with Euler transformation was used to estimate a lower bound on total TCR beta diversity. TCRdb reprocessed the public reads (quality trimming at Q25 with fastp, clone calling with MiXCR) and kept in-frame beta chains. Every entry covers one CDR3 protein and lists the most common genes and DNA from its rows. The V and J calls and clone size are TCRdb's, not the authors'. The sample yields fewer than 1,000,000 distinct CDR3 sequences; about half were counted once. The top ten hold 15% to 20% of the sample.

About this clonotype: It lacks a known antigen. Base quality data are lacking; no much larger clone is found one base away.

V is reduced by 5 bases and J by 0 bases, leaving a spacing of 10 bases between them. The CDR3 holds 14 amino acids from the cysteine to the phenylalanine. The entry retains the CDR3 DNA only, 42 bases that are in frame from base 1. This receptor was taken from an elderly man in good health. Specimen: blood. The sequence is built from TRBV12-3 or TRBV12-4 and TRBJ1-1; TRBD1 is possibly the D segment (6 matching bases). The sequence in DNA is TGTGCCAGCAGTCGACAGGCCATGAACACTGAAGCTTTCTTT. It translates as CASSRQAMNTEAFF.